The clone carrying this T cell receptor (beta chain) is a singleton in its sample. This entry comes from a study of CD8 T cells in Susac syndrome. Study as a whole: Sequenced Susac syndrome patients included about six with active disease and eight who were in remission.

CD8+ and CD4+ blood T cells underwent TCR beta sequencing. V shed 6 bases and J shed 0 bases, with 12 bases lying between them. CDR3 length: 15 residues. Per germline, CDR1 SNHLY and CDR2 FYNNEI. A quantity of about 0.5 to 1 ug RNA underwent reverse transcription using random hexamers. TCRdb redid the calling of the immunoSEQ multiplex PCR reads with MiXCR, one entry per CDR3 protein. Of about 140,000 distinct CDR3 sequences detected, 95% appear once; the ten largest clones hold 0.13% to 0.15%. The receptor was isolated from a human donor with Susac syndrome. The sample consisted of CD4+ T cells from PBMCs. The rearrangement joins TRBV2 to TRBJ1-5; no clear D gene. In DNA form, the CDR3 reads TGTGCCAGCAGGGGCCGGGAGCGTAGCAATCAGCCCCAGCATTTT. It specifies CASRGRERSNQPQHF.